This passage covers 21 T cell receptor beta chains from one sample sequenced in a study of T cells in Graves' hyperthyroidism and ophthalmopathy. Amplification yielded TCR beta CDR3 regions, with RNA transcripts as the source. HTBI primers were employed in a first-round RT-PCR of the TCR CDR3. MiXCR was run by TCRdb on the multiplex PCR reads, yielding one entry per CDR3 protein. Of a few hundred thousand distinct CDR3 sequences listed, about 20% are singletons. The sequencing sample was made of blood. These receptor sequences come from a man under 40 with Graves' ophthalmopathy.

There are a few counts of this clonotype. CDR3 sequence reads: CASKWTSGEPKETQYF. In DNA form, the CDR3 reads TGTGCCAGCAAATGGACTAGCGGAGAGCCAAAAGAGACCCAGTACTTC. The rearrangement links TRBV7-3 to TRBJ2-5; 10 bases line up with TRBD2. The CDR3 is made up of 16 amino acids. V was pared by 7 bases and J by 3 bases, with 11 bases of the junction left unmatched. Germline assignment: CDR1 SGHTA and CDR2 FQGTGA.

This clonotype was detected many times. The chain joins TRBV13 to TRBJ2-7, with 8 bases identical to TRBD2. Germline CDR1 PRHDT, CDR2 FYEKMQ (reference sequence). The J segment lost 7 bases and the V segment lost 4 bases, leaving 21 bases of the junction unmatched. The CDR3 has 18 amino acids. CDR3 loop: CASSSSQRETGLDREQYF. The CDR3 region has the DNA TGTGCCAGCAGCTCGTCCCAGCGGGAGACAGGCTTAGATAGGGAGCAGTACTTC.

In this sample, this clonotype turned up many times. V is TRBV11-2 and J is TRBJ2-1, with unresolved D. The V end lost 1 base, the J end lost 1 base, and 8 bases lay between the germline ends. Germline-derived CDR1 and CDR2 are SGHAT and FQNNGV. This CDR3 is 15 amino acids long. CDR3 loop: CASSLAPYSYNEQFF. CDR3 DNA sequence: TGTGCCAGCAGCTTAGCCCCGTATTCCTACAATGAGCAGTTCTTC.

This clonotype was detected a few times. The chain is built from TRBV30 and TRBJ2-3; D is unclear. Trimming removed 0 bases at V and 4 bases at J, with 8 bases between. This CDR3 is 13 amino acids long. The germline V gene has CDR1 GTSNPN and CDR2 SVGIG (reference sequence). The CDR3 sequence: CAWSVLGADTQYF. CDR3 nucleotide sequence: TGTGCCTGGAGTGTACTTGGGGCAGATACGCAGTATTTT. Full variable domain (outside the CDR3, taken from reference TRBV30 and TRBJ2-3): SQTIHQWPATLVQPVGSPLSLECTVEGTSNPNLYWYRQAAGRGLQLLFYSVGIGQISSEVPQNLSASRPQDRQFILSSKKLLLSDSGFYLCAWSVLGADTQYFGPGTRLTVL.

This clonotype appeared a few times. The CDR3 DNA reads as TGTGCCAGCAGCGTAGTTACAGGGGCGGAAGAGACCCAGTACTTC. This gives the protein CASSVVTGAEETQYF. The chain joins TRBV9 to TRBJ2-5; 7 nucleotides match TRBD1. V dropped 0 bases and J dropped 3; count of bases not matched to a gene: 5. Germline V lookup: CDR1 SGDLS, CDR2 YYNGEE. The length of the CDR3 is 15 residues. The full variable domain, completed using reference TRBV9 and TRBJ2-5, is DSGVTQTPKHLITATGQRVTLRCSPRSGDLSVYWYQQSLDQGLQFLIQYYNGEERAKGNILERFSAQQFPDLHSELNLSSLELGDSALYFCASSVVTGAEETQYFGPGTRLLVL.

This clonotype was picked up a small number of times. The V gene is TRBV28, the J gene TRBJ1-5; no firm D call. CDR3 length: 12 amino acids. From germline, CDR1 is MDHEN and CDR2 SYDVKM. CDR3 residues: CARGESDQPQHF. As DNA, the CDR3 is TGTGCTCGGGGAGAATCCGATCAGCCCCAGCATTTT.

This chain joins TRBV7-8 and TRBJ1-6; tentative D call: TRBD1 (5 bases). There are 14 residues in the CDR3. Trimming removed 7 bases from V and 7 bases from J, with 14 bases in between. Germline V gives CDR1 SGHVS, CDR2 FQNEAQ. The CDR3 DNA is TGTGCCAGCAAGTTTACAGGAGAGAATTCACCCCTCCACTTT. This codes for CASKFTGENSPLHF.

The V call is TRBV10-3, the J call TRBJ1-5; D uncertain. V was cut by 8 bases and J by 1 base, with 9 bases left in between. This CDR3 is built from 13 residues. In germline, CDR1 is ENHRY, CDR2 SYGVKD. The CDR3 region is CAIANRSNQPQHF. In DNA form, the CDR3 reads TGTGCCATCGCAAATAGGAGCAATCAGCCCCAGCATTTT.

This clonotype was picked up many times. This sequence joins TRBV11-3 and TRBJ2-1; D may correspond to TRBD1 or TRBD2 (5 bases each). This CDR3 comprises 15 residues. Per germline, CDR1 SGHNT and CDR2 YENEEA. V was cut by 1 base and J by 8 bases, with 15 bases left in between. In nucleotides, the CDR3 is TGTGCCAGCAGCTTAGTAGGGACCAACATCGATGAGCAGTTCTTC. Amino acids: CASSLVGTNIDEQFF.

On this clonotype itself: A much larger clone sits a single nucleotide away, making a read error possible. CDR3 residues: CASTRGEPGCEQYF. The CDR3 nucleotides are TGCGCCAGCACACGCGGGGAGCCGGGCTGCGAGCAGTACTTC. The chain combines TRBV5-1 with TRBJ2-7, with D possibly matching TRBD2 (6 bases). Germline V gives CDR1 SGHRS, CDR2 YFSETQ. Deletions cut 6 bases from V and 6 bases from J, with 19 bases between. This CDR3 has 14 amino acids.

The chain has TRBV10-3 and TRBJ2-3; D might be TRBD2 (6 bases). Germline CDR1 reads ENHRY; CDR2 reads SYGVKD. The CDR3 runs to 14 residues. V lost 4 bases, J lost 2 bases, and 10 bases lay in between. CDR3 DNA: TGTGCCATCAGTGCTGGGGGGAACACAGATACGCAGTATTTT. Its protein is CAISAGGNTDTQYF.

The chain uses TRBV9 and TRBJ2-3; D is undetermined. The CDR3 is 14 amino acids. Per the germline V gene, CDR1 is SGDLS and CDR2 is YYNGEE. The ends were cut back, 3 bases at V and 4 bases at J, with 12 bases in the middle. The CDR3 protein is CASSASRAADTQYF. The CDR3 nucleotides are TGTGCCAGCAGCGCGTCACGGGCAGCAGATACGCAGTATTTT.

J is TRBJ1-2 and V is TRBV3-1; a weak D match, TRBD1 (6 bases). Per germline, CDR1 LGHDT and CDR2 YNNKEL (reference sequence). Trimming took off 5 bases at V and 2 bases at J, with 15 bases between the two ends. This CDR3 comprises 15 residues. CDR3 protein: CASSYYTGTNYGYTF. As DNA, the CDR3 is TGTGCCAGCAGCTATTATACCGGGACAAACTATGGCTACACCTTC.

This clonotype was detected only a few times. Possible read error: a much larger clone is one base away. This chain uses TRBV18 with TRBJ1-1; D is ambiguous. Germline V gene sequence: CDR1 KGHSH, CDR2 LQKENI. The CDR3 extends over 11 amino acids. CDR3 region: CASSGNIEAFF. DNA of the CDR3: TGTGCCAGCTCAGGGAACATTGAAGCTTTCTTT.

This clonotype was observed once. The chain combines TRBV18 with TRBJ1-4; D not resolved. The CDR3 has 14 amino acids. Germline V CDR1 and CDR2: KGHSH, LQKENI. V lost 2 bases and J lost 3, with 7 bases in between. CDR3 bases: TGTGCCAGCTCACCAGGGCATTCTAATGAAAAACTGTTTTTT. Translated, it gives CASSPGHSNEKLFF.

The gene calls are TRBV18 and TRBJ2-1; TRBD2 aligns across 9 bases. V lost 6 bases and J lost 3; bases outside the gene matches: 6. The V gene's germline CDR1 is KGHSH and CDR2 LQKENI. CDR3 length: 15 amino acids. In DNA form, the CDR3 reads TGTGCCAGCTCTTCGGGAGCGGGGGGCTACAATGAGCAGTTCTTC. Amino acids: CASSSGAGGYNEQFF.

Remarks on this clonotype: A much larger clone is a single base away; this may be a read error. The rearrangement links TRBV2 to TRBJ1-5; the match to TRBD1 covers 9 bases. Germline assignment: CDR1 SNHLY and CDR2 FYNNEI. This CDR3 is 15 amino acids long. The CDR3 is CASNPDRGANQPRHF. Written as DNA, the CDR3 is TGTGCCAGCAACCCCGACAGGGGGGCCAATCAGCCCCGGCATTTT. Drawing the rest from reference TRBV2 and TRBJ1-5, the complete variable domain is EPEVTQTPSHQVTQMGQEVILRCVPISNHLYFYWYRQILGQKVEFLVSFYNNEISEKSEIFDDQFSVERPDGSNFTLKIRSTKLEDSAMYFCASNPDRGANQPRHFGDGTRLSIL.

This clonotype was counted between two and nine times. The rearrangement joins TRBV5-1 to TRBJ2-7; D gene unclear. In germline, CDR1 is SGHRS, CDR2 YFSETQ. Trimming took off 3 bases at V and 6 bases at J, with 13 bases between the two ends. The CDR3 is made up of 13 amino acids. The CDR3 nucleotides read TGCGCCAGCAGCTCTGGGGTTCTAGGCGAGCAGTACTTC. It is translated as CASSSGVLGEQYF.

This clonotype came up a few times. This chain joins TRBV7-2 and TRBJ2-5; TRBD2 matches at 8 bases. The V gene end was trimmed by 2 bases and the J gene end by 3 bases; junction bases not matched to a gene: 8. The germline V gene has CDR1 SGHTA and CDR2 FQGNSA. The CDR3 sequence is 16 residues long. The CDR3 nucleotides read TGTGCCAGCAGCTTAACGGATAGCGGGGTGAAAGAGACCCAGTACTTC. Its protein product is CASSLTDSGVKETQYF.

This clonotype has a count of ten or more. The CDR3, as DNA: TGTGCCAGCAGCGTACAAACGCTGGGGAACACTGAAGCTTTCTTT. It is translated as CASSVQTLGNTEAFF. V usage is TRBV11-1 and J usage is TRBJ1-1; no firm D call. The V end was cut by 5 bases, the J end by 1 base, with 14 bases between. Per the germline V gene, CDR1 is SGHAT and CDR2 is FQDESV (reference sequence). The CDR3 consists of 15 residues.

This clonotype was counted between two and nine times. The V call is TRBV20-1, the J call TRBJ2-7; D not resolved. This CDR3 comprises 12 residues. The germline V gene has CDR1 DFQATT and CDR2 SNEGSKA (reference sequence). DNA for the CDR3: TGCAGCGTGAAGCAGCCGAACTACGAGCAGTACTTC. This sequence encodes CSVKQPNYEQYF.